The rows below give T cell receptor beta chains drawn from one sample of a study of regulatory T cells in long-lasting Graves disease. TCRdb used MiXCR to reprocess the multiplex PCR reads, holding one entry per CDR3 protein. The sample yields more than 300,000 distinct CDR3 sequences, less than 20% seen once. This specimen consisted of peripheral blood mononuclear cells (PBMCs), obtained at new diagnosis, from a patient treated with antithyroid drugs. The receptors here all came from a female donor with Graves disease. Both conserved end residues are part of each CDR3. Each record gives: D gene, J gene, V gene, clone size, CDR3 DNA, CDR3 protein. The D gene is left open where the match is weak. Clone sizes are given selectively: once, few, many, or a class where the clone is expanded.

d_gene: TRBD2
j_gene: TRBJ2-2
v_gene: TRBV7-8
abundance: many
CDR3nt: TGTGCCAGCAGCCCCTTAACTAGCGGCGGTACCGGGGAGCTGTTTTTT
CDR3aa: CASSPLTSGGTGELFF

d_gene: TRBD2
j_gene: TRBJ2-2
v_gene: TRBV7-2
abundance: many
CDR3nt: TGTGCCAGCAGCTTTAGGGTGACTAGCGGCGGCACCGGGGAGCTGTTTTTT
CDR3aa: CASSFRVTSGGTGELFF

d_gene: TRBD1
j_gene: TRBJ1-5
v_gene: TRBV6-2/TRBV6-3
abundance: many
CDR3nt: TGTGCCAGCAGTTCCCAGGGGGCGGATCAGCCCCAGCATTTT
CDR3aa: CASSSQGADQPQHF

d_gene: TRBD1
j_gene: TRBJ2-2
v_gene: TRBV19
abundance: -
CDR3nt: TGTGCCAGTAGTCGCCCCGGGACAGGGGACGAAGGGGAGCTGTTTTTT
CDR3aa: CASSRPGTGDEGELFF

d_gene: -
j_gene: TRBJ2-1
v_gene: TRBV9
abundance: few
CDR3nt: TGTGCCAGCAGCGCTAGACAGTCCAATGAGCAGTTCTTC
CDR3aa: CASSARQSNEQFF

d_gene: TRBD2
j_gene: TRBJ2-3
v_gene: TRBV6-1
abundance: many
CDR3nt: TGTGCCAGCAGTGAAGCGAGCGGGGGATCAGATACGCAGTATTTT
CDR3aa: CASSEASGGSDTQYF

d_gene: -
j_gene: TRBJ1-2
v_gene: TRBV9
abundance: many
CDR3nt: TGTGCCAGCAGCCCTCTTTCGACGGTGTCGTATGGCTACACCTTC
CDR3aa: CASSPLSTVSYGYTF

d_gene: TRBD1
j_gene: TRBJ2-5
v_gene: TRBV27
abundance: -
CDR3nt: TGTGCCAGCAGTAACCGACAGGGCCAAGAAACCCAGTACTTC
CDR3aa: CASSNRQGQETQYF

d_gene: -
j_gene: TRBJ2-7
v_gene: TRBV2
abundance: many
CDR3nt: TGTGCCAGCAGTGAAGCGTGGTATTACGAGCAGTACTTC
CDR3aa: CASSEAWYYEQYF

d_gene: TRBD2
j_gene: TRBJ2-1
v_gene: TRBV6-1
abundance: -
CDR3nt: TGTGCCAGCAAAGCCCCGGGACTAGGGGACAATGAGCAGTTCTTC
CDR3aa: CASKAPGLGDNEQFF

d_gene: TRBD1
j_gene: TRBJ1-6
v_gene: TRBV2
abundance: -
CDR3nt: TGTGCCAGCAGTGGGGACAGTTCTGCCCTCCACTTT
CDR3aa: CASSGDSSALHF

d_gene: -
j_gene: TRBJ2-7
v_gene: TRBV4-1
abundance: once
CDR3nt: TGCGCCAGCAGCCAAGATGGCTTCACGCGGAGGTACGAGCAGTACTTC
CDR3aa: CASSQDGFTRRYEQYF